The 26 T cell receptor beta chains given below trace back to one sample, sequenced in a study of blood T cells in healthy people across ages. A J-beta primer mix and a sample-barcoded 5' primer were used in a second PCR of roughly 7 to 12 cycles. MiXCR was run by TCRdb on the 5' RACE reads, yielding one entry per CDR3 protein. Among hundreds of thousands of distinct CDR3 sequences listed, more than 45% were seen once. Sequencing was done on a sample of blood. Receptor source: an elderly man in good health.

The chain couples TRBV30 to TRBJ2-5, with 7 bases aligning to TRBD1. This CDR3 has 11 residues. Germline assignment: CDR1 GTSNPN and CDR2 SVGIG (reference sequence). The CDR3 bases are TGTGCGCGGCGCAGGGGGGAGACCCAGTACTTC. Protein product: CARRRGETQYF.

V usage is TRBV30 and J usage is TRBJ1-1; TRBD1 might be the D (5 bases). Germline CDR1 is GTSNPN and CDR2 is SVGIG (reference sequence). The CDR3 loop spans 15 amino acids. Trimming took off 0 bases at V and 1 base at J, with 12 bases between the two ends. This chain's CDR3 is CAWSVTGAGNTEAFF. Here the CDR3 DNA reads TGTGCCTGGAGTGTAACCGGGGCAGGGAACACTGAAGCTTTCTTT. The whole variable domain, remainder taken from reference TRBV30 and TRBJ1-1, is SQTIHQWPATLVQPVGSPLSLECTVEGTSNPNLYWYRQAAGRGLQLLFYSVGIGQISSEVPQNLSASRPQDRQFILSSKKLLLSDSGFYLCAWSVTGAGNTEAFFGQGTRLTVV.

This clonotype was counted between two and nine times. This sequence joins TRBV27 and TRBJ1-5; D ambiguous. Germline V gene lookup returns CDR1 MNHEY and CDR2 SMNVEV (reference sequence). The V end was cut by 10 bases, the J end by 9 bases, with 16 bases between. This CDR3 contains 12 residues. DNA for the CDR3: TGTGCCAACGACCGGGCCGATCGGCCCCAGCATTTT. This translates into CANDRADRPQHF.

This chain joins TRBV6-6 and TRBJ1-6; D may be TRBD1 (6 bases). The V end lost 5 bases, the J end lost 8 bases, and 16 bases lay between the germline ends. CDR1 MNHNY and CDR2 SVGAGI come from the germline V gene (reference sequence). The CDR3 spans 15 residues. The DNA of the CDR3 is TGTGCCAGCAGTCAAGGAACAGGGATGGATTCACCCCTCCACTTT. This codes for CASSQGTGMDSPLHF.

This clonotype was detected ten times or more. The gene calls are TRBV7-9 and TRBJ2-3, with 9 bases that match TRBD1. J lost 2 bases, V lost 7 bases, and 4 bases had no gene match. This CDR3 is 14 amino acids long. Per the germline V gene, CDR1 is SEHNR and CDR2 is FQNEAQ (reference sequence). The CDR3 nucleotides are TGTGCCAGCACCGACAGGGGGGTCACAGATACGCAGTATTTT. Protein product: CASTDRGVTDTQYF.

This clonotype was observed many times. The chain links TRBV7-9 to TRBJ1-1; D is unresolved. V lost 1 base and J 1 base, leaving 10 bases between the germline ends. Germline values: CDR1 SEHNR, CDR2 FQNEAQ (reference sequence). The CDR3 consists of 15 residues. The CDR3 DNA reads TGTGCCAGCAGCTTAGAAGGGATAGGGAACACTGAAGCTTTCTTT. Translated, it gives CASSLEGIGNTEAFF.

This clonotype was found a few times. V is TRBV20-1 and J is TRBJ2-7, with 11 nucleotides matching TRBD1. Trimming removed 3 bases from V and 5 bases from J; junction bases left unmatched: 6. Looked up from germline, CDR1 is DFQATT and CDR2 is SNEGSKA (reference sequence). This CDR3 region has 14 residues. CDR3 in amino acids: CSASPGDRGDEQYF. Here the CDR3 DNA reads TGCAGTGCTAGCCCCGGGGACAGGGGGGACGAGCAGTACTTC.

This chain uses TRBV12-3 or TRBV12-4 with TRBJ1-4, with 9 bases identical to TRBD1. The CDR3 is made up of 14 amino acids. The V and J ends lost 4 bases and 11 bases, in that order; junction bases with no gene match: 8. DNA for the CDR3: TGTGCCAGCAGTTCGGGACAGGGACCCAGGAAACTGTTTTTT. This gives the protein CASSSGQGPRKLFF.

In its sample, this clonotype was seen a few times. J is TRBJ2-7 and V is TRBV5-1, with 13 bases matching TRBD2. The CDR3 runs 16 residues. Unmatched junction bases numbered 4, after V lost 0 bases and J lost 4 bases. Germline CDR1 reads SGHRS; CDR2 reads YFSETQ. CDR3 DNA sequence: TGCGCCAGCAGCTTGGGACTAGCGGGGGGAGGATACGAGCAGTACTTC. It translates to CASSLGLAGGGYEQYF.

There are a few counts of this clonotype. DNA of the CDR3: TGCGCCAGCAGCCAACGCCGGGAATTTGACAGGGCCGACGAGCAGTACTTC. Translated, it gives CASSQRREFDRADEQYF. The J gene is TRBJ2-5, the V gene TRBV4-3; 7 bases fit TRBD1. The J call may be faulty, since TRBJ2-7 better matches the DNA end. This CDR3 comprises 17 residues. The germline V gene has CDR1 LGHNA and CDR2 YSLEER.

This clonotype was detected a few times. The junction and the germline gene differ at one end; a read error may be behind it. The chain uses TRBV7-2 and TRBJ2-1, with D perhaps matching TRBD1 (6 bases). CDR3 length equals 14 residues. Germline V lookup: CDR1 SGHTA, CDR2 FQGNSA. CDR3 loop: CASSLGGVISEQFF. CDR3 DNA: TGTGCCAGCAGTTTAGGGGGAGTCATCAGTGAGCAGTTCTTC.

CDR3 residues: CSARPPGGTSGSRVNIQYF. The CDR3 DNA follows: TGCAGTGCTAGACCTCCGGGTGGGACTAGCGGGAGTCGGGTAAACATTCAGTACTTC. V usage is TRBV20-1 and J usage is TRBJ2-4; 14 bases fit TRBD2. Germline CDR1 is DFQATT and CDR2 is SNEGSKA (reference sequence). V shed 2 bases, J shed 6 bases, and the junction held 15 bases outside the gene matches. This CDR3 spans 19 amino acids.

The V and J genes are TRBV5-1 and TRBJ2-2; 9 nucleotides match TRBD2. Germline V gives CDR1 SGHRS, CDR2 YFSETQ. The V and J ends lost 4 bases and 3 bases, in that order; junction bases with no gene match: 10. There are 17 residues in the CDR3. CDR3 sequence reads: CASSRTTSGRYTGELFF. CDR3 bases: TGCGCCAGCAGCCGTACCACTAGCGGGCGTTACACCGGGGAGCTGTTTTTT. The whole variable domain, filled in from reference TRBV5-1 and TRBJ2-2, reads KAGVTQTPRYLIKTRGQQVTLSCSPISGHRSVSWYQQTPGQGLQFLFEYFSETQRNKGNFPGRFSGRQFSNSRSEMNVSTLELGDSALYLCASSRTTSGRYTGELFFGEGSRLTVL.

The chain employs TRBV4-3 and TRBJ1-2, with D tentatively TRBD1 (6 bases). This CDR3 has 16 amino acids. Germline V gene sequence: CDR1 LGHNA, CDR2 YSLEER. Trimming left V 3 bases short and J 2 bases short, with 16 bases between. The DNA of the CDR3 is TGCGCCAGCAGCCACGGCCGGGGGGCACCCAACTATGGCTACACCTTC. Translation gives CASSHGRGAPNYGYTF.

The chain uses TRBV7-3 and TRBJ2-2; maybe TRBD2 (5 bases). Germline lookup yields CDR1 SGHTA and CDR2 FQGTGA. V was trimmed by 2 bases and J by 3 bases, leaving 10 bases between them. The CDR3 totals 15 residues. The CDR3, as DNA: TGTGCCAGCAGCTTAGGACGGGAATACACCGGGGAGCTGTTTTTT. It codes for CASSLGREYTGELFF.

The chain links TRBV5-1 to TRBJ1-1; the D gene is possibly TRBD1 (5 bases). Germline V gene lookup returns CDR1 SGHRS and CDR2 YFSETQ. CDR3 size: 15 residues. V gave up 0 bases and J gave up 5 bases, with 14 bases separating them. CDR3: CASSLGRGGITEAFF. CDR3 in DNA: TGCGCCAGCAGCTTGGGGCGTGGGGGTATAACTGAAGCTTTCTTT. Filled out from reference TRBV5-1 and TRBJ1-1, the complete variable domain reads KAGVTQTPRYLIKTRGQQVTLSCSPISGHRSVSWYQQTPGQGLQFLFEYFSETQRNKGNFPGRFSGRQFSNSRSEMNVSTLELGDSALYLCASSLGRGGITEAFFGQGTRLTVV.

CDR3 DNA sequence: TGTGCCAGCAGCCGCTTTCAGGGGTACACAGATACGCAGTATTTT. Translation: CASSRFQGYTDTQYF. The chain joins TRBV3-1 to TRBJ2-3, with D perhaps matching TRBD1 (6 bases). Trimming shortened V by 4 bases and J by 2 bases, and 13 bases separated the two germline ends. Germline V lookup: CDR1 LGHDT, CDR2 YNNKEL (reference sequence). The length of the CDR3 is 15 residues.

Comments on this clonotype: This may stem from a read error, because a much larger clone lies one nucleotide away. The genes are TRBV6-6 and TRBJ2-5; maybe TRBD2 (6 bases). Trimming shortened V by 5 bases and J by 11 bases, and 24 bases separated the two germline ends. This CDR3 has 15 residues. The germline CDR1 and CDR2 sequences are MNHNY and SVGAGI (reference sequence). CDR3 nucleotides: TGTGCCAGCAGTGATACGGGACTCATCTACAATGAGCAGTACTTC. It translates to CASSDTGLIYNEQYF.

The chain joins TRBV7-9 to TRBJ2-4; TRBD1 aligns across 10 bases. This CDR3 is 14 amino acids long. Germline trimming cut 1 base from V and 13 bases from J; bases unmatched to any gene: 7. Per germline, CDR1 SEHNR and CDR2 FQNEAQ (reference sequence). The DNA of the CDR3 is TGTGCCAGCAGCTTAGGGGACAGGGGCCGAATGCAGTACTTC. Amino acid sequence: CASSLGDRGRMQYF.

The J gene is TRBJ2-5, the V gene TRBV14; D tentatively reads TRBD1 or TRBD2 (5 bases each). The J call may be mistaken, given a closer DNA end match to TRBJ2-7. CDR1 SGHDN and CDR2 FVKESK come from the germline V gene. The CDR3 contains 13 residues. The CDR3 is CASNLGVMDEQYF. Here the CDR3 DNA reads TGTGCCAGCAACCTGGGGGTTATGGACGAGCAGTACTTC.

The genes are TRBV20-1 and TRBJ2-1; 10 nucleotides match TRBD2. This CDR3 comprises 15 residues. With V trimmed by 4 bases and J by 0 bases, 3 bases remained unmatched. CDR1 and CDR2 from the germline V gene are DFQATT and SNEGSKA (reference sequence). Here the CDR3 reads CSATSGGASYNEQFF. The DNA for the CDR3 is TGCAGTGCTACCAGCGGGGGGGCCTCCTACAATGAGCAGTTCTTC.

CDR3 DNA: TGCAGTGCTAGAGAACCCACTAGCGGGAGCGTCCTGACTTTC. This encodes CSAREPTSGSVLTF. The chain has TRBV20-1 and TRBJ2-6; 11 bases agree with TRBD2. V was clipped by 0 bases and J by 12 bases; unmatched bases: 4. The CDR3 covers 14 residues. Germline-derived CDR1 and CDR2 are DFQATT and SNEGSKA (reference sequence).

The V call is TRBV20-1, the J call TRBJ1-2, with 8 bases identical to TRBD1. The CDR3 is 12 residues long. CDR1 is DFQATT, CDR2 SNEGSKA, per germline (reference sequence). As DNA, the CDR3 is TGCAGCCCCCGACAGGGGTACTATGGCTACACCTTC. It is translated as CSPRQGYYGYTF.

Many counts were recorded for this clonotype. This rearrangement joins TRBV6-6 to TRBJ1-5; no clear D. Trimming pared 2 bases from V and 5 bases from J, leaving 7 bases between. The CDR3 has 13 residues. Germline assignment: CDR1 MNHNY and CDR2 SVGAGI (reference sequence). The CDR3, as DNA: TGTGCCAGCAGTTACGCGCCTTATCAGCCCCAGCATTTT. Its protein product is CASSYAPYQPQHF.

This clonotype was found a few times. The chain joins TRBV12-3 or TRBV12-4 to TRBJ2-3; 9 bases align to TRBD1. This CDR3 is built from 14 residues. Trimming at V came to 1 base and at J to 4 bases, leaving 0 bases not matched to a gene. The CDR3 DNA reads as TGTGCCAGCAGTTTAGGGGACAGGGCAGATACGCAGTATTTT. It encodes CASSLGDRADTQYF.

The J gene is TRBJ2-1, the V gene TRBV4-2; TRBD1 might be the D (8 bases). V shed 0 bases and J shed 10 bases, with 16 bases lying between them. The CDR3 is made up of 15 amino acids. Per the germline V gene, CDR1 is LGHNA and CDR2 is YNFKEQ. The DNA for the CDR3 is TGTGCCAGCAGCCAAGATGGGGGGAGGGACAGGGAGCAGTTCTTC. Translating it yields CASSQDGGRDREQFF.